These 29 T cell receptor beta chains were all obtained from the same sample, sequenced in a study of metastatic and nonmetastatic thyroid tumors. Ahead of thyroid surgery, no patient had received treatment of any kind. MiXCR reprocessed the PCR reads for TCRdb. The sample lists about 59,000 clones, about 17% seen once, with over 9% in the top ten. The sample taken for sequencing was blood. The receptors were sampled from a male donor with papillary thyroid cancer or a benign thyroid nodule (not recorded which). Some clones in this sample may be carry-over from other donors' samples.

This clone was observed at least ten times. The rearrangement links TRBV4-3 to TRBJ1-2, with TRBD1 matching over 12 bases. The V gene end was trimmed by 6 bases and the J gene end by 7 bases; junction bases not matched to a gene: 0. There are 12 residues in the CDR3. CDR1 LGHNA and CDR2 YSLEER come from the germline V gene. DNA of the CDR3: TGCGCCAGCAGGGGACAGGGGGCTGGCTACACCTTC. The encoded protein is CASRGQGAGYTF.

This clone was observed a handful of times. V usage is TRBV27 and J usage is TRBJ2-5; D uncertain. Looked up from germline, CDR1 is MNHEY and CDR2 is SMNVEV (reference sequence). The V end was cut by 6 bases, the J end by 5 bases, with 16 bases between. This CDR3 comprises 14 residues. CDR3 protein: CASSQDTLEETQYF. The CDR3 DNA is TGTGCCAGCAGCCAAGATACCCTAGAGGAGACCCAGTACTTC.

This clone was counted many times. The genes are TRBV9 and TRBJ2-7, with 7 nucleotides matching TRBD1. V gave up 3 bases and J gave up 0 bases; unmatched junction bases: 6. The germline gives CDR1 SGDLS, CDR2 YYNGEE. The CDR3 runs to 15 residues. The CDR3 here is CASSAGTADSYEQYF. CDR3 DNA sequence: TGTGCCAGCAGCGCTGGGACAGCAGACTCCTACGAGCAGTACTTC.

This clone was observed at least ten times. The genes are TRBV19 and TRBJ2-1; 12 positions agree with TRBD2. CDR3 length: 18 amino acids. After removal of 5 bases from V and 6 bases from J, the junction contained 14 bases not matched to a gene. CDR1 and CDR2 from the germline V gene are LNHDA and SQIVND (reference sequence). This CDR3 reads CASSRGLAGRMPGNEQFF. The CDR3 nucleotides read TGTGCCAGTAGTCGGGGACTAGCGGGCCGAATGCCCGGCAATGAGCAGTTCTTC.

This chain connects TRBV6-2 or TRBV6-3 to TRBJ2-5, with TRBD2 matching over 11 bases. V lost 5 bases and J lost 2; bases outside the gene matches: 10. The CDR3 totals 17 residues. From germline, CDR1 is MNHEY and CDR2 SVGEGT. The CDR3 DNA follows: TGTGCCAGCAGTGAACCCACTAGCGGGAGAGGGCAAGAGACCCAGTACTTC. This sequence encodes CASSEPTSGRGQETQYF.

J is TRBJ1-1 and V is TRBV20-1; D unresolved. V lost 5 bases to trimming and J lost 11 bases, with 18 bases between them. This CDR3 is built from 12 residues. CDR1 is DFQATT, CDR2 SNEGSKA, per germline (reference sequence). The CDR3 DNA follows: TGCAGTGCTCGTAACCAGGAAAGGCTGGCTTTCTTT. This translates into CSARNQERLAFF.

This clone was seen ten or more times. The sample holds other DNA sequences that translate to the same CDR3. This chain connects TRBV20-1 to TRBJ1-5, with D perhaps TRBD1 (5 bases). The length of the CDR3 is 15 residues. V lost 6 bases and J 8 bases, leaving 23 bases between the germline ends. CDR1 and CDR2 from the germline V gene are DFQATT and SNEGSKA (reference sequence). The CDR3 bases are TGCAGTGCCAGTGGGACCGCCGATAGTCAGGAGCCCCAGCATTTT. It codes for CSASGTADSQEPQHF.

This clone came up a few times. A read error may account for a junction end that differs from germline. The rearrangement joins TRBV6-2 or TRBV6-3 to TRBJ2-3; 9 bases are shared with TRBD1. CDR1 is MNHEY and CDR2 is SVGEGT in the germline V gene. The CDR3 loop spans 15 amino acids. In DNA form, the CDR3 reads TGTGCCAGCAACCAGGGACAGGGTGGCACATATACGCAATATTTT. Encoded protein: CASNQGQGGTYTQYF.

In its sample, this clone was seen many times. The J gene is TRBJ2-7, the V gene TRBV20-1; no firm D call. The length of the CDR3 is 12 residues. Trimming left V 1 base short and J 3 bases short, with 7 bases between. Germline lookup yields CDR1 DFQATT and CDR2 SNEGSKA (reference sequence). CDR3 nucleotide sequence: TGCAGTGCTAGAGTATCCCGCTACGAGCAGTACTTC. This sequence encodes CSARVSRYEQYF.

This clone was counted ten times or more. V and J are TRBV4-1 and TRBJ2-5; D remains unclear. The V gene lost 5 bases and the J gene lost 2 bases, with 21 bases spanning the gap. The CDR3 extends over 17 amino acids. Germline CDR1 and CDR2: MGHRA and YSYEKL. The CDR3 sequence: CASSYGSGRPPQETQYF. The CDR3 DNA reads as TGCGCCAGCAGCTATGGATCAGGCCGTCCCCCGCAAGAGACCCAGTACTTC.

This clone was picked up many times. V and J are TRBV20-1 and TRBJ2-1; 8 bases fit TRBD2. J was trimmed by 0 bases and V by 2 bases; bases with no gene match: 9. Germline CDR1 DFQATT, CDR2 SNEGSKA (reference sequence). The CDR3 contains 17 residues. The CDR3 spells CSARTAGVSRSYNEQFF. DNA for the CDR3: TGCAGTGCTAGAACAGCGGGGGTTTCCCGCTCCTACAATGAGCAGTTCTTC.

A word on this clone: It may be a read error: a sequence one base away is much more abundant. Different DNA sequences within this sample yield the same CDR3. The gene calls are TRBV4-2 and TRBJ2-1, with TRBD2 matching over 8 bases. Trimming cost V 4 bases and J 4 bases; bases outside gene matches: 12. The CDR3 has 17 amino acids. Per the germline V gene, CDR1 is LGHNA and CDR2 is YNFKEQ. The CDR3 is CASSPGTSGSEYNEQFF. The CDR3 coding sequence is TGTGCCAGCAGCCCTGGGACCAGCGGGAGCGAGTACAATGAGCAGTTCTTC.

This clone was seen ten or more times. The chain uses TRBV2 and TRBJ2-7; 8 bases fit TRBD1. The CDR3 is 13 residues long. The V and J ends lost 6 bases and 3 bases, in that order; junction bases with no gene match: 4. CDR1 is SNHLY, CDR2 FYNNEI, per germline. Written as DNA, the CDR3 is TGTGCCAGCAGAGGACAGGGTATCTACGAGCAGTACTTC. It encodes CASRGQGIYEQYF.

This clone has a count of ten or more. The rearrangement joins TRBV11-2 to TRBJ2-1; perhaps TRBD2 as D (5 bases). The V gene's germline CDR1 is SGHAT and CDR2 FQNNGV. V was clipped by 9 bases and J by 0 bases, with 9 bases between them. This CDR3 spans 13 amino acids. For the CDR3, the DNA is TGTGCCAGTGAGCGGAACTCCTACAATGAGCAGTTCTTC. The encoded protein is CASERNSYNEQFF.

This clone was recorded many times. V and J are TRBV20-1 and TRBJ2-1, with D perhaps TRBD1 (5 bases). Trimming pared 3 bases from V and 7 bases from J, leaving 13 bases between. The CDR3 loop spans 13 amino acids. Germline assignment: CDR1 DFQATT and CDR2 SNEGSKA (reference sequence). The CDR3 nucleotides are TGCAGTGCTAGCGGACATCTCCCGAATGAGCAGTTCTTC. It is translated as CSASGHLPNEQFF.

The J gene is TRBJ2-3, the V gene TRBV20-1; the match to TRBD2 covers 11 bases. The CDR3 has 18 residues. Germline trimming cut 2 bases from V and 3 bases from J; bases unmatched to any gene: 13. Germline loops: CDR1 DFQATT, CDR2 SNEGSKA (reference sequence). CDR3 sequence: CSARHLTSGNLATDTQYF. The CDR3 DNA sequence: TGCAGTGCTAGACATTTGACTAGCGGGAACTTGGCAACAGATACGCAGTATTTT.

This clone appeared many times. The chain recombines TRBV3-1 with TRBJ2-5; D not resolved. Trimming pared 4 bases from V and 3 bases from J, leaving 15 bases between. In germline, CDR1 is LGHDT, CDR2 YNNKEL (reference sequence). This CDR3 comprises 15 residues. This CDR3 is CASSPNKRQEETQYF. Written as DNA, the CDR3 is TGTGCCAGCAGCCCGAACAAGAGACAAGAAGAGACCCAGTACTTC.

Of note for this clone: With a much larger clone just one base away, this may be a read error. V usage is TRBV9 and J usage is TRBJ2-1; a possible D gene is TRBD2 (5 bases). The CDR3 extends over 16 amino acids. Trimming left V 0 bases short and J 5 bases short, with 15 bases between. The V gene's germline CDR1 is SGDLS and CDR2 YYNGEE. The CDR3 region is CASSVGQCLRDNEQFF. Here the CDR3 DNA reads TGTGCCAGCAGCGTAGGCCAGTGTTTGAGGGACAATGAGCAGTTCTTC.

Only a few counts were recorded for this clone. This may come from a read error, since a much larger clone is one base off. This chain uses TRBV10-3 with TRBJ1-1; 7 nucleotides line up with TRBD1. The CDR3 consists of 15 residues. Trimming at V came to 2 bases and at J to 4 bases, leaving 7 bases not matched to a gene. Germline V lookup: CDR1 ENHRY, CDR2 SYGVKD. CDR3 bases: TGTGCCATCAGTGAGCCCACAGGGGTGGTCACTGAAGCTTTCTTT. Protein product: CAISEPTGVVTEAFF.

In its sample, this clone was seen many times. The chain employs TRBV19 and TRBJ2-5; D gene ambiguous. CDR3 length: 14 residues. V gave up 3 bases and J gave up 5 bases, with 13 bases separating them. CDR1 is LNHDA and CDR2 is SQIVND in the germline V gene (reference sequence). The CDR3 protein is CASSIPASPETQYF. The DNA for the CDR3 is TGTGCCAGTAGTATCCCTGCTTCCCCGGAGACCCAGTACTTC.

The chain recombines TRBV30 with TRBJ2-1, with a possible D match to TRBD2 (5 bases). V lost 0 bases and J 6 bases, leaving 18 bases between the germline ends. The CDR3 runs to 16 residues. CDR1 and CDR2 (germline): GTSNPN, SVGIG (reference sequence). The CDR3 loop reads CAWSVGPSGRGNEQFF. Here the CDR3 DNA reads TGTGCCTGGAGTGTAGGGCCCAGCGGTAGAGGCAATGAGCAGTTCTTC. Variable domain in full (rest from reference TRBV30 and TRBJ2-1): SQTIHQWPATLVQPVGSPLSLECTVEGTSNPNLYWYRQAAGRGLQLLFYSVGIGQISSEVPQNLSASRPQDRQFILSSKKLLLSDSGFYLCAWSVGPSGRGNEQFFGPGTRLTVL.

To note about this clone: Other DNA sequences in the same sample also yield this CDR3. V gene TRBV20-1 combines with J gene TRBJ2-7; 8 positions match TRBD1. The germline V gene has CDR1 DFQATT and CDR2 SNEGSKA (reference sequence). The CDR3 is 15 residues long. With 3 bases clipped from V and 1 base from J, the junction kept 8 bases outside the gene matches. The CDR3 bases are TGCAGTGCTAGTGGACAGGGTGCGCAATCCTACGAGCAGTACTTC. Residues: CSASGQGAQSYEQYF.

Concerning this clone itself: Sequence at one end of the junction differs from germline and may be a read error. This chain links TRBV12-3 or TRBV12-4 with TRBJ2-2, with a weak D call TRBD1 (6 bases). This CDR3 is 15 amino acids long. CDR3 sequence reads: CASRGQGSLAWDLFF. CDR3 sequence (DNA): TGTGCCAGCAGGGGGCAGGGGAGTCTGGCCTGGGATCTGTTTTTT.

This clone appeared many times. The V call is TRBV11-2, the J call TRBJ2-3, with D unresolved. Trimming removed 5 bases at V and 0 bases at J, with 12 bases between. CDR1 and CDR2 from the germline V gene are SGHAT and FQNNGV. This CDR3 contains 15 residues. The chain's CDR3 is CASSPTLTSTDTQYF. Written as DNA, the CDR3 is TGTGCCAGCAGCCCGACACTGACTAGCACAGATACGCAGTATTTT.

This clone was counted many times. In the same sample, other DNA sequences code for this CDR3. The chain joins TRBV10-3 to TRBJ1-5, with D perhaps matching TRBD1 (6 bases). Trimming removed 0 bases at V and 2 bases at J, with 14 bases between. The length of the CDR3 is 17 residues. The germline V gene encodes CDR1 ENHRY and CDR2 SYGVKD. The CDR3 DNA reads TGTGCCATCAGTGAGTCGCAAACAGGGCTCGGCAATCAGCCCCAGCATTTT. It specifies CAISESQTGLGNQPQHF.

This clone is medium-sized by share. This CDR3 is CASSRKYGDIQYF. The CDR3 DNA sequence: TGTGCCAGCAGTCGAAAATATGGGGACATTCAGTACTTC. V gene TRBV6-1 combines with J gene TRBJ2-4; no clear D gene. V was trimmed by 5 bases and J by 8 bases, leaving 13 bases between them. This CDR3 has 13 residues. Per germline, CDR1 MNHNS and CDR2 SASEGT.

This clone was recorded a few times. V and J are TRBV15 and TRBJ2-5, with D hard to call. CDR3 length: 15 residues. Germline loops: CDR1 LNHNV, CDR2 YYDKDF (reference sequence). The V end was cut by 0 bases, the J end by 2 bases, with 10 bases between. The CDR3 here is CATSRDRTDQETQYF. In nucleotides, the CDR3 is TGTGCCACCAGCAGAGATCGCACAGATCAAGAGACCCAGTACTTC.

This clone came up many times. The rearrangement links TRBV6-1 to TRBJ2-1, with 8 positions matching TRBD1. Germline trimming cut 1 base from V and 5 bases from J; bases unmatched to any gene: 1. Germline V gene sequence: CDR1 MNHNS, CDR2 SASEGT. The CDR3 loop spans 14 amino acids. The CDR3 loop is CASSEGTGHNEQFF. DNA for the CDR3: TGTGCCAGCAGTGAAGGGACAGGGCACAATGAGCAGTTCTTC.

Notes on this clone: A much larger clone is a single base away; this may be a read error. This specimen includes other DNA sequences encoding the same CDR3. As DNA, the CDR3 is TGTGCCAGTAGTATCCAACAGGTAGGGGATACTCAGTATTTT. Amino acids: CASSIQQVGDTQYF. The rearrangement links TRBV19 to TRBJ2-3; TRBD1 is a possible D gene (5 bases). CDR1 and CDR2 (germline): LNHDA, SQIVND (reference sequence). The CDR3 is 14 residues long.